The rows below give T cell receptor beta chains drawn from one sample of a study of blood T cell repertoires in COVID-19. Sequenced by immunoSEQ multiplex PCR; TCRdb stores in-frame clones only, minus some. There are around 150,000 clones in the sample; around nine tenths occur only once, and more than 4% lies in the top ten. Specimen: peripheral blood. Receptor source: a woman in her thirties or forties with acute or convalescent COVID-19. Each CDR3 is given with its conserved first and last residue. Each record gives: clone size, D gene, V gene, J gene, CDR3 protein, CDR3 DNA. A D gene is named only where the DNA matches it firmly. Where a row states a size, it is once, few, many or the class of an expanded clone; other rows omit it.

>.|TRBD1|TRBV6-6|TRBJ1-5
CASETPSRQGHQPQHF
TGTGCCAGCGAGACCCCTTCCAGACAGGGACACCAGCCCCAGCATTTT
>.|TRBD1|TRBV5-4|TRBJ1-4
CASSLTGTGDEKLFF
TGTGCCAGCAGCCTAACCGGGACAGGAGATGAAAAACTGTTTTTT
>.|TRBD1|TRBV18|TRBJ2-5
CASSPGQIAETQYF
TGTGCCAGCTCACCGGGACAGATAGCTGAGACCCAGTACTTC
>.|.|TRBV12-5|TRBJ2-5
CASGLRAERETQYF
TGTGCTAGTGGTTTGAGAGCAGAGCGGGAGACCCAGTACTTC
>.|.|TRBV5-5|TRBJ1-1
CASSRNTEAFF
TGTGCCAGCAGCCGGAACACTGAAGCTTTCTTT
>.|TRBD1|TRBV29-1|TRBJ2-7
CSVDLRDRPTYEQYF
TGCAGCGTTGATCTTCGGGACAGGCCGACCTACGAGCAGTACTTC
>.|.|TRBV4-1|TRBJ1-1
CASSQDTGTEAFF
TGCGCCAGCAGCCAAGACACGGGGACTGAAGCTTTCTTT
>few|.|TRBV25-1|TRBJ1-2
CASSLSGYGYTF
TGTGCCAGCAGTCTCTCCGGCTATGGCTACACCTTC
>.|.|TRBV12-3/TRBV12-4|TRBJ2-5
CASSSSGWETQYF
TGTGCCAGCAGCTCTTCAGGTTGGGAGACCCAGTACTTC
>.|.|TRBV19|TRBJ1-5
CASSMDDRSNQPQHF
TGTGCCAGTAGTATGGATGACAGGAGCAATCAGCCCCAGCATTTT
>.|.|TRBV4-1|TRBJ1-5
CASSQVEHYPSNQPQHF
TGCGCCAGCAGCCAAGTTGAGCACTACCCGAGCAATCAGCCCCAGCATTTT
>few|.|TRBV5-1|TRBJ1-1
CASSLGRERMNTEAFF
TGCGCCAGCAGCTTGGGACGCGAGAGGATGAACACTGAAGCTTTCTTT
>.|.|TRBV7-8|TRBJ2-7
CASSRPAYEQYF
TGTGCCAGCAGCCGCCCAGCCTACGAGCAGTACTTC